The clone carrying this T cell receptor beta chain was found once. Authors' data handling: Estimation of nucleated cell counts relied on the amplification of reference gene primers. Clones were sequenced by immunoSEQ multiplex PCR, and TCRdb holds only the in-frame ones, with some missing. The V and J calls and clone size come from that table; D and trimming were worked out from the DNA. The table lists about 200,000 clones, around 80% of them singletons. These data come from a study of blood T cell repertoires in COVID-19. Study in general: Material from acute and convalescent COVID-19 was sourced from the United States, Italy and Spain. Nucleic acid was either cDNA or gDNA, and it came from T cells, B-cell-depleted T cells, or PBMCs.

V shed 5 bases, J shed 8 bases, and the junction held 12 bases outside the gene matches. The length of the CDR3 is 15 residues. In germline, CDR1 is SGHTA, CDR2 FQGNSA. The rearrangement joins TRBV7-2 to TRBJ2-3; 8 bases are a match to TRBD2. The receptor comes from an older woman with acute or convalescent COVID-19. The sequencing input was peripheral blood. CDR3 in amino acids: CASSLESGGAGTQYF. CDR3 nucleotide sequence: TGTGCCAGCAGCCTCGAAAGCGGGGGCGCGGGTACGCAGTATTTT.